The 18 T cell receptor beta chains reported below all come from one sample, sequenced in a study of blood T cell repertoires in COVID-19. Libraries were prepared by immunoSEQ multiplex PCR; TCRdb keeps only in-frame clonotypes and omits some of them. The sample has fewer than 300,000 clones, around nine tenths seen once. Sequenced sample: PBMCs or T cells enriched from blood (not recorded which). Receptor source: a woman in her twenties or thirties who had recovered from COVID-19.

J is TRBJ2-3 and V is TRBV6-2 or TRBV6-3; D is possibly TRBD2 (6 bases). V gave up 2 bases and J gave up 6 bases, with 18 bases separating them. Germline CDR1 is MNHEY and CDR2 is SVGEGT. This CDR3 region has 16 residues. The CDR3 reads CASSYTQRALADTQYF. In nucleotides, the CDR3 is TGTGCCAGCAGTTACACCCAACGGGCCCTAGCGGATACGCAGTATTTT.

The rearrangement uses TRBV24-1 and TRBJ1-5; 8 bases are a match to TRBD1. CDR3 length: 15 residues. V trimming: 9 bases; J trimming: 3 bases; junction bases outside the gene matches: 9. Germline V gene sequence: CDR1 KGHDR, CDR2 SFDVKD. For the CDR3, the DNA is TGTGCCACCCCTCTGCAGGGGGCAGTCAATCAGCCCCAGCATTTT. This gives the protein CATPLQGAVNQPQHF.

This clone was recorded only once. V gene TRBV4-3 combines with J gene TRBJ2-1; possibly TRBD2 for D (5 bases). CDR1 is LGHNA, CDR2 YSLEER, per germline. The CDR3 contains 16 residues. V was shortened by 1 base and J by 2 bases, with 12 bases between the two germline ends. The CDR3 reads CASSQGAEPAYNEQFF. DNA of the CDR3: TGCGCCAGCAGCCAAGGAGCGGAGCCCGCCTACAATGAGCAGTTCTTC.

The chain couples TRBV7-8 to TRBJ2-5; maybe TRBD1 (6 bases). CDR1 and CDR2 (germline): SGHVS, FQNEAQ. The V end was cut by 3 bases, the J end by 3 bases, with 14 bases between. The CDR3 runs 15 residues. CDR3 in amino acids: CASSFRVNREETQYF. The CDR3 DNA reads TGTGCCAGCAGCTTCCGTGTGAACAGGGAAGAGACCCAGTACTTC.

A single count supports this clone. The CDR3 sequence is CASSIWGNYNEQFF. The CDR3 coding sequence is TGTGCCAGTAGTATATGGGGCAATTACAATGAGCAGTTCTTC. The chain is built from TRBV19 and TRBJ2-1; tentatively, D is TRBD1 (5 bases). The CDR3 spans 14 residues. The germline V and J ends were trimmed by 2 bases and 4 bases, with 9 bases remaining between them. CDR1 is LNHDA and CDR2 is SQIVND in the germline V gene (reference sequence).

The CDR3, as DNA: TGTGCCAGCAGCCGCCGAGGTCGGATTTTGGATGAGCAGTTCTTC. Translation gives CASSRRGRILDEQFF. This chain uses TRBV11-3 with TRBJ2-1; D not certain. This CDR3 has 15 residues. The V end was cut by 5 bases, the J end by 8 bases, with 19 bases between. CDR1 is SGHNT, CDR2 YENEEA, per germline.

The V call is TRBV30, the J call TRBJ2-7, with a weak D call TRBD2 (6 bases). The CDR3 spans 13 residues. Germline V CDR1 and CDR2: GTSNPN, SVGIG (reference sequence). Trimming shortened V by 4 bases and J by 3 bases, and 13 bases separated the two germline ends. CDR3 loop: CAWMTRNDYEQYF. For the CDR3, the DNA is TGTGCCTGGATGACTAGGAACGACTACGAGCAGTACTTC.

The chain combines TRBV14 with TRBJ2-7; D is ambiguous. Germline loops: CDR1 SGHDN, CDR2 FVKESK. Trimming shortened V by 6 bases and J by 3 bases, and 6 bases separated the two germline ends. The CDR3 extends over 11 amino acids. Written as DNA, the CDR3 is TGTGCCAGCAGTTCACACTACGAGCAGTACTTC. This gives the protein CASSSHYEQYF.

The chain is built from TRBV10-3 and TRBJ2-5; possible D gene TRBD2, 6 bases. This CDR3 spans 15 amino acids. Germline CDR1 and CDR2: ENHRY and SYGVKD. Trimming cost V 0 bases and J 5 bases, with 13 bases left between them. CDR3 loop: CAISESALEGETQYF. The CDR3 DNA reads TGTGCCATCAGTGAGTCCGCTCTGGAGGGGGAGACCCAGTACTTC.

This clone was recorded once. The chain combines TRBV20-1 with TRBJ2-2; the D is unclear. The CDR3 runs to 14 residues. Germline loops: CDR1 DFQATT, CDR2 SNEGSKA (reference sequence). Trimming removed 3 bases from V and 5 bases from J, with 13 bases in between. CDR3 nucleotide sequence: TGCAGTGCTAGTGAGCAGGCTTCAACCGGGGAGCTGTTTTTT. It encodes CSASEQASTGELFF.

This chain joins TRBV30 and TRBJ1-4; D is perhaps TRBD1 (5 bases). In germline, CDR1 is GTSNPN, CDR2 SVGIG (reference sequence). The CDR3 runs to 15 residues. Between the trimmed V and J ends, which lost 2 bases and 5 bases, there was a span of 15 bases. CDR3 in DNA: TGTGCCTGGAGTCCAATCGACAGAATAAATGAAAAACTGTTTTTT. Amino acids: CAWSPIDRINEKLFF.

The chain joins TRBV10-3 to TRBJ1-2; 8 bases align to TRBD1. In germline, CDR1 is ENHRY, CDR2 SYGVKD. The CDR3 has 14 amino acids. The V gene end was trimmed by 4 bases and the J gene end by 6 bases; junction bases not matched to a gene: 7. This chain's CDR3 is CAISGTGRLNGYTF. The CDR3 coding sequence is TGTGCCATCAGTGGGACAGGGAGGTTAAATGGCTACACCTTC.

This sequence joins TRBV13 and TRBJ1-4; TRBD1 agrees at 8 bases. Germline CDR1 and CDR2: PRHDT and FYEKMQ (reference sequence). The CDR3 has 15 amino acids. V lost 4 bases, J lost 8 bases, and 9 bases stayed unmatched. The DNA for the CDR3 is TGTGCCAGCAGCTCACAGGGGGAGTTTTCCGAAAAACTGTTTTTT. This codes for CASSSQGEFSEKLFF.

The chain recombines TRBV5-5 with TRBJ1-6; the match to TRBD1 covers 7 bases. Trimming took 3 bases from V and 10 from J; bases not matched to a gene: 10. Germline CDR1 reads SGHKS; CDR2 reads YYEKEE (reference sequence). The CDR3 is 15 residues long. CDR3 region: CASSSPGQSISPLHF. DNA of the CDR3: TGTGCCAGCAGCTCCCCGGGACAGAGCATATCACCCCTCCACTTT. The entire variable domain, with the rest obtained from reference TRBV5-5 and TRBJ1-6, is as follows: DAGVTQSPTHLIKTRGQQVTLRCSPISGHKSVSWYQQVLGQGPQFIFQYYEKEERGRGNFPDRFSARQFPNYSSELNVNALLLGDSALYLCASSSPGQSISPLHFGNGTRLTVT.

This clone appeared once. The genes are TRBV18 and TRBJ2-1, with D tentatively TRBD1 (5 bases). The CDR3 is 16 amino acids. Deletions cut 0 bases from V and 4 bases from J, with 13 bases between. Germline V gene lookup returns CDR1 KGHSH and CDR2 LQKENI. The CDR3 DNA sequence: TGTGCCAGCTCACCACCGACAGCTCCCGTATACAATGAGCAGTTCTTC. Translating gives CASSPPTAPVYNEQFF. The entire variable domain, with the rest obtained from reference TRBV18 and TRBJ2-1, is as follows: NAGVMQNPRHLVRRRGQEARLRCSPMKGHSHVYWYRQLPEEGLKFMVYLQKENIIDESGMPKERFSAEFPKEGPSILRIQQVVRGDSAAYFCASSPPTAPVYNEQFFGPGTRLTVL.

In its sample, this clone was seen once. The chain links TRBV30 to TRBJ2-5, with a weak D call TRBD1 (5 bases). The V gene lost 0 bases and the J gene lost 4 bases, with 9 bases spanning the gap. Germline V lookup: CDR1 GTSNPN, CDR2 SVGIG (reference sequence). The CDR3 covers 13 residues. Here the CDR3 reads CAWSVTGAETQYF. CDR3 sequence (DNA): TGTGCCTGGAGTGTTACTGGGGCAGAGACCCAGTACTTC.

This chain links TRBV14 with TRBJ1-2; TRBD1 matches at 8 bases. V lost 4 bases to trimming and J lost 5 bases; unmatched junction nucleotides: 9. The CDR3 runs 15 residues. Germline V gene lookup returns CDR1 SGHDN and CDR2 FVKESK. CDR3 protein: CASSLDGQGSYGYTF. Written as DNA, the CDR3 is TGTGCCAGCAGCCTCGACGGACAGGGATCATATGGCTACACCTTC.

The chain joins TRBV19 to TRBJ1-4; no clear D gene. Germline CDR1 is LNHDA and CDR2 is SQIVND (reference sequence). The CDR3 length is 14 residues. V was trimmed by 5 bases and J by 5 bases, leaving 12 bases between them. The CDR3 nucleotides are TGTGCCAGTAGTCCCACCAGAGGGAATGAAAAACTGTTTTTT. Amino acid sequence: CASSPTRGNEKLFF.